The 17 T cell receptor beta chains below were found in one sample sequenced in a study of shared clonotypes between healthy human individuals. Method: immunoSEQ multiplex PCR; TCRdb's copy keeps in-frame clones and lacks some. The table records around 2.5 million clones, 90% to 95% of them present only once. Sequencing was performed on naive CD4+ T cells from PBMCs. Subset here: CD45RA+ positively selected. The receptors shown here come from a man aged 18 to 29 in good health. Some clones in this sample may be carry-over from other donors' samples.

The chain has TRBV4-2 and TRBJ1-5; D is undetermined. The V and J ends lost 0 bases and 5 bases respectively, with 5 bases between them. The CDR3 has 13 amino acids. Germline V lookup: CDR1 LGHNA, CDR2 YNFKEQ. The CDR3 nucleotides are TGTGCCAGCAGCCAAGACGTGGATCAGCCCCAGCATTTT. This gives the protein CASSQDVDQPQHF.

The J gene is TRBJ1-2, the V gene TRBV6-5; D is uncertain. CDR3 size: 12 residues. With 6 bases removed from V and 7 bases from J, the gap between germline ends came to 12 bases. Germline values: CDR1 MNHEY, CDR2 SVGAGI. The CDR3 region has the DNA TGTGCCAGCAGCCACACATCTCTTGGCTACACCTTC. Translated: CASSHTSLGYTF.

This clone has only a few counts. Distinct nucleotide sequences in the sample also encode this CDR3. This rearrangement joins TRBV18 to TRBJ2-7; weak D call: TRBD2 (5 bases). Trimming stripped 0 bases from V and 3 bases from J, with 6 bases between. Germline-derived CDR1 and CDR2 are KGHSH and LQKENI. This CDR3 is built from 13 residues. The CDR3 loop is CASSPPAGYEQYF. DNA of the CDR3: TGTGCCAGCTCACCACCCGCGGGCTACGAGCAGTACTTC.

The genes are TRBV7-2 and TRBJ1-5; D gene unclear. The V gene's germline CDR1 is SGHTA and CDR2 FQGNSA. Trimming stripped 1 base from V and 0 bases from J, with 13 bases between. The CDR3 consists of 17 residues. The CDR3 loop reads CASSLVSYGYSNQPQHF. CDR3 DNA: TGTGCCAGCAGCTTAGTCTCTTATGGGTATAGCAATCAGCCCCAGCATTTT. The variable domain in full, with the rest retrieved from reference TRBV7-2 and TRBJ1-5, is GAGVSQSPSNKVTEKGKDVELRCDPISGHTALYWYRQSLGQGLEFLIYFQGNSAPDKSGLPSDRFSAERTGGSVSTLTIQRTQQEDSAVYLCASSLVSYGYSNQPQHFGDGTRLSIL.

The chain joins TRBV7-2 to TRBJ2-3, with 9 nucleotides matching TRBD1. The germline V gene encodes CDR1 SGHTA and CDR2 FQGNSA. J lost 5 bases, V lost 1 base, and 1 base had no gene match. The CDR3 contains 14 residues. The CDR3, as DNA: TGTGCCAGCAGCTTAGGACAGGGGGGAGATACGCAGTATTTT. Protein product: CASSLGQGGDTQYF.

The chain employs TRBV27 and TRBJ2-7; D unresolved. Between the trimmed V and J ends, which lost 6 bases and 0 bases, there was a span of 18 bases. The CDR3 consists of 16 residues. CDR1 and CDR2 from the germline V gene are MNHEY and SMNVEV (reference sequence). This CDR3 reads CASSPVGSRSSYEQYF. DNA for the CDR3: TGTGCCAGCAGCCCCGTGGGTTCGAGGAGCTCCTACGAGCAGTACTTC.

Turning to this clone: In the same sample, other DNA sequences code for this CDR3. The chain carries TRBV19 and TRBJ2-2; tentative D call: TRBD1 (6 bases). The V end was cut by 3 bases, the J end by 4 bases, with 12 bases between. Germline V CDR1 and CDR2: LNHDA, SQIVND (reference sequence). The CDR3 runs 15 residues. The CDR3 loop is CASSIGQGSTGELFF. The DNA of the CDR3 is TGTGCCAGTAGTATTGGGCAGGGGAGCACCGGGGAGCTGTTTTTT.

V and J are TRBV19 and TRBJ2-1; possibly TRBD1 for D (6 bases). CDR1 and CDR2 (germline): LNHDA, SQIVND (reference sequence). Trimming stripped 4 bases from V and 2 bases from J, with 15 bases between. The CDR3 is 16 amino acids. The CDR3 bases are TGTGCCAGTAGTACCTCGACAGGAGCCGCCTACAATGAGCAGTTCTTC. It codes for CASSTSTGAAYNEQFF.

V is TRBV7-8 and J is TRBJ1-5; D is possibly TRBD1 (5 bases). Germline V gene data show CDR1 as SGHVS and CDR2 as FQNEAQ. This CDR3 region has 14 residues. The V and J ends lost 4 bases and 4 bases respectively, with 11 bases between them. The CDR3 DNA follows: TGTGCCAGCAGCTCGGGGACGGGTAATCAGCCCCAGCATTTT. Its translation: CASSSGTGNQPQHF.

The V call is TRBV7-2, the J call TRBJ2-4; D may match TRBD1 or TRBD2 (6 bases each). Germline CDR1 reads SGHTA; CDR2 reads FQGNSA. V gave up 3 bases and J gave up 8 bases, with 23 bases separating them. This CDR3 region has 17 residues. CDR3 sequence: CASSLGAFGGSVYIQYF. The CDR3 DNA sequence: TGTGCCAGCAGCTTGGGGGCCTTCGGGGGTTCAGTATACATTCAGTACTTC.

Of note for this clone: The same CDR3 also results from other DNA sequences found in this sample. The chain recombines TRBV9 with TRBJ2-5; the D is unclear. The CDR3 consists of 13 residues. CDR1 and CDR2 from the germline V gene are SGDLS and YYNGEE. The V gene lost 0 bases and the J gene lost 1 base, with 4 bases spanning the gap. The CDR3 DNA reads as TGTGCCAGCAGCGTAGGACCCCAAGAGACCCAGTACTTC. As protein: CASSVGPQETQYF.

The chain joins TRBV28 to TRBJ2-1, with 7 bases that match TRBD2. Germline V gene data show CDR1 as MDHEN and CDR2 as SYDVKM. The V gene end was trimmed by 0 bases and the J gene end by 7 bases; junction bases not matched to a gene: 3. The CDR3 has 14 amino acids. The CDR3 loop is CASSLWDGRNEQFF. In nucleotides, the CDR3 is TGTGCCAGCAGTTTATGGGACGGGAGGAATGAGCAGTTCTTC.

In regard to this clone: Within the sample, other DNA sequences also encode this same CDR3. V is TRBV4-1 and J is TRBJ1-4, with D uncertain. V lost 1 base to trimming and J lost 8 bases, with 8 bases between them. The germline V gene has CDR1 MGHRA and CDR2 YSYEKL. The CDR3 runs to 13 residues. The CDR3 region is CASSQVSGEKLFF. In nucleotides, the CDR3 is TGCGCCAGCAGCCAAGTGTCGGGGGAAAAACTGTTTTTT.

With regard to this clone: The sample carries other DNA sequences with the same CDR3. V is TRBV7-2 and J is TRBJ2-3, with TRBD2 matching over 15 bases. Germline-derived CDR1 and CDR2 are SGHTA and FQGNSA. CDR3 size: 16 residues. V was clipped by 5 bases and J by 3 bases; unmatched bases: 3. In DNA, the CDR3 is TGTGCCAGCAGCCCGGGACTAGCGGGAGGTACAGATACGCAGTATTTT. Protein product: CASSPGLAGGTDTQYF.

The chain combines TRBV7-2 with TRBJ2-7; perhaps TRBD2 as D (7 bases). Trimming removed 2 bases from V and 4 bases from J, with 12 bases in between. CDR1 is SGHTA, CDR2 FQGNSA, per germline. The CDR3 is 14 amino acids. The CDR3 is CASSLRGAIYEQYF. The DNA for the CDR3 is TGTGCCAGCAGCTTACGGGGGGCGATATACGAGCAGTACTTC.

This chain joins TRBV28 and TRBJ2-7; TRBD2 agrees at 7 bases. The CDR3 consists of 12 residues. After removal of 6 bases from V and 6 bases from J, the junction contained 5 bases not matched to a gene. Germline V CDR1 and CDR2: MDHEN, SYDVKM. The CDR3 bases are TGTGCCAGCAGGGGGGGGATCCCCGAGCAGTACTTC. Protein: CASRGGIPEQYF.

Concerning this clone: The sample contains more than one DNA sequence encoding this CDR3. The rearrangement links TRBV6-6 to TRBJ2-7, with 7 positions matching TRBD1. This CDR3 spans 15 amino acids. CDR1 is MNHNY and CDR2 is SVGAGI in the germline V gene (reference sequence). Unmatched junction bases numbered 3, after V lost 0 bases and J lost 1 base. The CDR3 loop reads CASSYSAGGSYEQYF. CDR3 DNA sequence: TGTGCCAGCAGTTACTCCGCAGGGGGTTCCTACGAGCAGTACTTC.